This TCR beta chain was recovered during a study of spatial heterogeneity in lung cancer. For the study at large: Sequences of the beta chain were consistently detected in greater numbers than alpha-chain sequences.

TCR cDNA molecules each had a unique molecular identifier. One entry per CDR3 protein results from TCRdb running MiXCR on the 5' RACE reads. The table includes approximately 21,000 distinct CDR3 sequences, about 3.3% detected once. This clonotype occurred many times. V dropped 3 bases and J dropped 2 bases, with 11 bases sitting between them. The CDR3 contains 15 residues. CDR1 SGDLS and CDR2 YYNGEE come from the germline V gene. The time point is: sample taken at primary tumor resection. The donor population consisted of approximately 68 patients with untreated, early-stage non-small cell lung cancer. In each case, whole RNA from tumor, nontumor lung or frozen PBMC was sequenced unsorted.

The sequence derives from a female donor with early-stage non-small cell lung cancer. The chain recombines TRBV9 with TRBJ1-4; possibly TRBD1 for D (5 bases). The input for sequencing was PBMCs, taken at surgery. CDR3 nucleotides: TGTGCCAGCAGCGGCTCAGGGATTACTAATGAAAAACTGTTTTTT. Amino acid sequence: CASSGSGITNEKLFF.